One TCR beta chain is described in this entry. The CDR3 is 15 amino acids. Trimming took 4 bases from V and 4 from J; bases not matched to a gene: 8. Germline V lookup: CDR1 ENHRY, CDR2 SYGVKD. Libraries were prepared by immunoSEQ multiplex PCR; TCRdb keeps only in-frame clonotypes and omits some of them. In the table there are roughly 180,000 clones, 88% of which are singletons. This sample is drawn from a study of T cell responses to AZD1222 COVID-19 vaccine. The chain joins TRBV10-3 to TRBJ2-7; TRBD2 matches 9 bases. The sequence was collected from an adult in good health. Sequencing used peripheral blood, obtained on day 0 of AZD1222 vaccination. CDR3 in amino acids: CAISGVGLAAYEQYF. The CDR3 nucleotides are TGTGCCATCAGTGGCGTGGGACTAGCAGCGTACGAGCAGTACTTC.